Listed below are T cell receptor beta chains from one sample, sequenced in a study of blood T cell repertoires in COVID-19. The data were produced by immunoSEQ multiplex PCR, yet TCRdb's version contains in-frame clones alone and is incomplete. The table records fewer than 75,000 clones, about 92% of them present only once. Material for sequencing was peripheral blood. All receptors derive from a human donor in a cohort sampled during active COVID-19. Each CDR3 is given with its conserved first and last residue. The D gene is left open where the match is weak. Rows may omit the clone size; those that give it use once, few, many or a size class.

J | V | size | D | CDR3 | DNA
TRBJ1-4 | TRBV18 | . | . | CASSPDTNEKLFF | TGTGCCAGCTCACCTGACACCAATGAAAAACTGTTTTTT
TRBJ2-7 | TRBV7-2 | once | TRBD2 | CASSLVSGGRARPYEQYF | TGTGCCAGCAGCTTAGTTAGCGGTGGGAGGGCCAGACCCTACGAGCAGTACTTC
TRBJ2-3 | TRBV30 | . | TRBD1 | CAWSAGQGAQYF | TGTGCCTGGAGTGCGGGACAGGGGGCGCAGTATTTT
TRBJ2-7 | TRBV7-2 | . | TRBD1 | CASSLAGGQGIREQYF | TGTGCCAGCAGCTTAGCGGGGGGACAGGGGATCCGCGAGCAGTACTTC
TRBJ1-1 | TRBV27 | . | . | CASSPDWTYMNTEAFF | TGTGCCAGCAGTCCCGATTGGACATATATGAACACTGAAGCTTTCTTT
TRBJ1-3 | TRBV5-6 | . | TRBD1 | CASSFTGVGNTIYF | TGTGCCAGCAGCTTCACAGGGGTTGGAAACACCATATATTTT
TRBJ2-3 | TRBV6-4 | . | . | CASSDASSTDTQYF | TGTGCCAGCAGTGACGCGTCTAGCACAGATACGCAGTATTTT
TRBJ1-5 | TRBV6-6 | . | TRBD1 | CASRPTGVDQPQHF | TGTGCCAGCAGACCGACAGGGGTTGATCAGCCCCAGCATTTT
TRBJ2-4 | TRBV21-1 | . | . | CASSNLRGNSGKTAKNIQYF | TGTGCCAGCAGCAACCTAAGAGGAAATAGCGGGAAGACAGCCAAAAACATTCAGTACTTC
TRBJ2-3 | TRBV28 | . | TRBD1 | CASGTGGAATDTQYF | TGTGCCAGCGGAACAGGGGGCGCCGCGACAGATACGCAGTATTTT
TRBJ2-7 | TRBV27 | once | . | CASSYYRGTEQYF | TGTGCCAGCAGTTATTATAGGGGGACCGAGCAGTACTTC
TRBJ2-5 | TRBV7-9 | . | TRBD1 | CASSRRQGRTETQYF | TGTGCCAGCAGCCGACGACAGGGACGTACAGAGACCCAGTACTTC
TRBJ1-1 | TRBV2 | . | . | CASSDLGRMNTEAFF | TGTGCCAGCAGTGACCTCGGGAGGATGAACACTGAAGCTTTCTTT
TRBJ2-5 | TRBV5-1 | . | . | CASSLDVPPGETQYF | TGCGCCAGCAGCCTGGATGTTCCCCCGGGGGAGACCCAGTACTTC
TRBJ2-1 | TRBV12-3/TRBV12-4 | . | TRBD1 | CASSFRGEQFF | TGTGCCAGCAGTTTCAGGGGGGAGCAGTTCTTC
TRBJ2-7 | TRBV19 | . | TRBD1 | CASSTLDREHEQYF | TGTGCCAGTAGTACCCTGGACAGGGAGCACGAGCAGTACTTC
TRBJ2-1 | TRBV6-4 | . | TRBD1 | CASSARDSDEQFF | TGTGCCAGCAGCGCCCGGGACAGCGATGAGCAGTTCTTC
TRBJ2-1 | TRBV18 | . | TRBD1 | CASSPKTGNNEQFF | TGTGCCAGCTCACCAAAGACAGGGAACAATGAGCAGTTCTTC
TRBJ2-3 | TRBV15 | . | . | CATNPGATSTDTQYF | TGTGCCACCAACCCTGGAGCCACTAGCACAGATACGCAGTATTTT
TRBJ1-2 | TRBV28 | few | TRBD1 | CASSPRTGTRYGYTF | TGTGCCAGCAGTCCCCGGACAGGGACCCGGTATGGCTACACCTTC
TRBJ2-3 | TRBV9 | . | TRBD2 | CASSKVGRGDTQYF | TGTGCCAGCTCGAAGGTAGGGAGGGGAGATACGCAGTATTTT
TRBJ1-4 | TRBV28 | . | TRBD1 | CASGEGAGEKLFF | TGTGCCAGCGGAGAGGGGGCAGGTGAAAAACTGTTTTTT
TRBJ2-3 | TRBV11-2 | . | TRBD2 | CASSLAPGNREGRTDTQYF | TGTGCCAGCAGCTTAGCCCCGGGGAATCGGGAGGGCCGCACAGATACGCAGTATTTT
TRBJ2-5 | TRBV25-1 | . | . | CATLRRGQTQYF | TGTGCCACACTTAGGCGGGGGCAGACCCAGTACTTC
TRBJ2-2 | TRBV5-6 | once | TRBD2 | CASRWGGDTGELFF | TGTGCCAGCAGGTGGGGAGGGGACACCGGGGAGCTGTTTTTT
TRBJ2-7 | TRBV28 | . | TRBD1 | CASSSLPLRQGSPYEQYF | TGTGCCAGCAGTTCTCTCCCCCTAAGACAGGGCTCCCCCTACGAGCAGTACTTC
TRBJ2-5 | TRBV5-1 | . | . | CASSLGPKLGRGETQYF | TGCGCCAGCAGCTTGGGCCCTAAGCTCGGGAGAGGGGAGACCCAGTACTTC
TRBJ2-7 | TRBV7-2 | once | TRBD2 | CASSLRTGTSGTLYEQYF | TGTGCCAGCAGCCTCAGGACTGGGACTAGCGGTACCCTATACGAGCAGTACTTC
TRBJ2-5 | TRBV19 | . | TRBD2 | CASSIRSGSVQETQYF | TGTGCCAGTAGTATAAGAAGCGGGAGCGTCCAAGAGACCCAGTACTTC
TRBJ2-7 | TRBV25-1 | . | TRBD2 | CASSGGLAGGYEQYF | TGTGCCAGCAGTGGGGGACTAGCGGGAGGCTACGAGCAGTACTTC
TRBJ2-7 | TRBV7-2 | . | TRBD1 | CASSLSGTVSYEQYF | TGTGCCAGCAGCTTATCCGGGACAGTCTCCTACGAGCAGTACTTC
TRBJ2-1 | TRBV4-2 | . | TRBD2 | CASSHTSVPSYNEQFF | TGTGCCAGCAGCCACACTAGCGTACCCTCCTACAATGAGCAGTTCTTC
TRBJ2-7 | TRBV27 | . | . | CASSTRDSSYEQYF | TGTGCCAGCAGTACCCGGGACTCCTCCTACGAGCAGTACTTC
TRBJ2-3 | TRBV11-3 | . | . | CASSQGVRGADTQYF | TGTGCCAGCAGCCAGGGGGTTAGGGGGGCAGATACGCAGTATTTT
TRBJ1-2 | TRBV18 | . | . | CASSQTMQPNYGYTF | TGTGCCAGCTCACAAACTATGCAGCCTAACTATGGCTACACCTTC
TRBJ2-1 | TRBV5-1 | . | . | CASSLVVGGGTYNEQFF | TGCGCCAGCAGCTTGGTTGTCGGCGGGGGCACCTACAATGAGCAGTTCTTC
TRBJ2-5 | TRBV18 | once | . | CASSPEGRDQETQYF | TGTGCCAGCTCACCGGAGGGGAGAGACCAAGAGACCCAGTACTTC
TRBJ2-7 | TRBV19 | . | TRBD2 | CASSRAGGPHEQYF | TGTGCCAGTAGTAGGGCGGGAGGGCCCCACGAGCAGTACTTC
TRBJ2-3 | TRBV29-1 | . | TRBD2 | CSVNSVGGITDTQYF | TGCAGCGTTAACTCAGTGGGAGGGATCACAGATACGCAGTATTTT
TRBJ1-6 | TRBV24-1 | . | TRBD1 | CATSEGRTGDVLNSPLHF | TGTGCCACCAGTGAAGGGAGAACAGGGGACGTTCTCAATTCACCCCTCCACTTT
TRBJ1-1 | TRBV3-1/TRBV3-2 | few | . | CASSLPGPNTEAFF | TGTGCCAGCAGCCTTCCTGGCCCGAACACTGAAGCTTTCTTT
TRBJ2-2 | TRBV6-2/TRBV6-3 | . | . | CASSSGDTGELFF | TGTGCCAGCAGCTCCGGAGATACCGGGGAGCTGTTTTTT
TRBJ2-3 | TRBV6-6 | . | TRBD1 | CASRNRGEQRTDTQYF | TGTGCCAGCAGAAACAGGGGAGAACAGCGCACAGATACGCAGTATTTT
TRBJ2-7 | TRBV28 | . | TRBD2 | CASSFGGGPGAREGRYEQYF | TGTGCCAGCAGTTTCGGCGGGGGGCCGGGGGCGCGGGAGGGAAGGTACGAGCAGTACTTC
TRBJ2-1 | TRBV27 | . | TRBD2 | CASSLSSGAGVNEQFF | TGTGCCAGCAGTTTATCGTCGGGAGCGGGAGTGAATGAGCAGTTCTTC
TRBJ1-5 | TRBV3-1/TRBV3-2 | . | . | CASSRREGGNQPQHF | TGTGCCAGCAGCAGAAGAGAGGGGGGCAATCAGCCCCAGCATTTT
TRBJ2-5 | TRBV19 | . | . | CASSIWRFEGGETQYF | TGTGCCAGTAGTATCTGGCGTTTCGAGGGAGGAGAGACCCAGTACTTC
TRBJ2-3 | TRBV5-1 | . | TRBD1 | CASSLPRGTGDWSTDTQYF | TGCGCCAGCAGCTTGCCCCGCGGGACAGGGGATTGGAGCACAGATACGCAGTATTTT
TRBJ2-1 | TRBV7-9 | . | TRBD2 | CASSLPREGSYNEQFF | TGTGCCAGCAGCTTGCCGCGGGAGGGCTCCTACAATGAGCAGTTCTTC
TRBJ1-2 | TRBV6-2/TRBV6-3 | . | . | CASSFIGGRDGYTF | TGTGCCAGCAGTTTCATCGGGGGAAGGGATGGCTACACCTTC
TRBJ2-2 | TRBV5-1 | once | . | CASQITGRDTGELFF | TGCGCCAGCCAGATTACAGGGAGAGACACCGGGGAGCTGTTTTTT
TRBJ1-5 | TRBV19 | . | . | CASSIDLGGNQPQHF | TGTGCCAGTAGTATTGATTTAGGGGGAAATCAGCCCCAGCATTTT
TRBJ2-5 | TRBV6-6 | . | TRBD1 | CASCTGGRWETQYF | TGTGCCAGTTGCACAGGGGGCCGATGGGAGACCCAGTACTTC
TRBJ1-2 | TRBV3-1/TRBV3-2 | . | . | CASSPPGHNYGYTF | TGTGCCAGCAGCCCCCCAGGCCATAACTATGGCTACACCTTC